Below are 30 T cell receptor beta chains sequenced from a single sample in a study of blood T cells in healthy people across ages (dated by TCRdb to the mid-2010s). The library was generated by 5' RACE. Sequencer: Illumina HiSeq 2500. A second PCR of roughly 7 to 11 cycles was performed with a sample-barcoded 5' primer and a J-beta primer mix. TCRdb reprocessed the public reads (quality trimming at Q25 with fastp, clone calling with MiXCR) and kept in-frame beta chains. Each CDR3 protein gets just one entry, which takes the most common genes and DNA from the rows behind it. For this sample there are roughly 800,000 distinct CDR3 sequences; 25% appear just once. Under 4.5% of the sample goes to the ten largest clones. The same specimen was also included in a second study, on T cells of mothers and their children.

Sequencing input: blood. Receptors originate from a boy between 10 and 17 years old in good health.

This clonotype was counted only a few times. The chain links TRBV6-2 or TRBV6-3 to TRBJ2-5; 11 positions match TRBD2. The CDR3 totals 15 residues. The V segment lost 9 bases and the J segment 4 bases; nucleotides outside the gene matches: 10. The germline V gene encodes CDR1 MNHEY and CDR2 SVGEGT. DNA for the CDR3: TGTGCCAGTTCCGAAAGACTAGCGGGGACAGAGACCCAGTACTTC. Translated: CASSERLAGTETQYF.

A few counts support this clonotype. The V gene is TRBV27, the J gene TRBJ1-4; 7 bases agree with TRBD1. From germline, CDR1 is MNHEY and CDR2 SMNVEV (reference sequence). The length of the CDR3 is 12 residues. The ends lost 9 bases at V and 4 bases at J; junction bases unmatched: 2. The CDR3 sequence is CASQGDNEKLFF. CDR3 in DNA: TGTGCCAGTCAGGGGGATAATGAAAAACTGTTTTTT.

The V call is TRBV20-1, the J call TRBJ1-1; TRBD1 aligns across 8 bases. With V trimmed by 7 bases and J by 0 bases, 7 bases remained unmatched. The CDR3 loop spans 14 amino acids. Germline V gene data show CDR1 as DFQATT and CDR2 as SNEGSKA (reference sequence). CDR3 sequence: CSVHRQGMNTEAFF. DNA for the CDR3: TGCAGTGTCCACAGACAGGGGATGAACACTGAAGCTTTCTTT.

This clonotype has more than one count but fewer than ten. In DNA, the CDR3 is TGTGCCAGCAGCTTAGCCCGACAGGGGAAAACCAGGATCTACGAGCAGTACTTC. Amino acids: CASSLARQGKTRIYEQYF. V and J are TRBV7-9 and TRBJ2-5; 8 bases line up with TRBD1. The DNA matches TRBJ2-7 better at its end, which makes the J call doubtful. The CDR3 has 18 residues. In germline, CDR1 is SEHNR, CDR2 FQNEAQ (reference sequence).

This clonotype turned up a few times. This chain joins TRBV3-1 and TRBJ2-5; TRBD1 is a possible D gene (5 bases). V was clipped by 1 base and J by 4 bases, with 13 bases between them. The CDR3 is made up of 15 amino acids. Germline loops: CDR1 LGHDT, CDR2 YNNKEL (reference sequence). CDR3 in amino acids: CASSQAQGNAETQYF. In nucleotides, the CDR3 is TGTGCCAGCAGCCAAGCCCAGGGTAATGCAGAGACCCAGTACTTC.

Only a few counts were recorded for this clonotype. This chain uses TRBV18 with TRBJ2-3; D gene unclear. V dropped 2 bases and J dropped 1 base, with 7 bases sitting between them. This CDR3 spans 14 amino acids. In germline, CDR1 is KGHSH, CDR2 LQKENI. CDR3 nucleotides: TGTGCCAGCTCACCAATTGGGGGCACAGATACGCAGTATTTT. Protein product: CASSPIGGTDTQYF.

This CDR3 is CATSRESTLAGAYEQYF. CDR3 bases: TGTGCCACCAGCAGAGAGTCCACACTAGCGGGGGCCTACGAGCAGTACTTC. The V gene is TRBV15, the J gene TRBJ2-1; 11 bases agree with TRBD2. The J call may be mistaken, given a closer DNA end match to TRBJ2-7. CDR3 length: 17 amino acids. Germline V gene data show CDR1 as LNHNV and CDR2 as YYDKDF (reference sequence).

The chain carries TRBV7-9 and TRBJ2-1, with TRBD1 matching 10 bases. CDR1 and CDR2 (germline): SEHNR, FQNEAQ (reference sequence). CDR3 length equals 18 residues. V gave up 0 bases and J gave up 9 bases; unmatched junction bases: 14. This CDR3 reads CASSLAGGTGVRRGEQFF. The CDR3, as DNA: TGTGCCAGCAGCTTAGCTGGAGGGACAGGGGTTAGAAGGGGTGAGCAGTTCTTC.

A few counts support this clonotype. V gene TRBV6-2 or TRBV6-3 combines with J gene TRBJ2-5, with 11 nucleotides matching TRBD2. TRBJ2-7 explains the end of the DNA better; the J call may be wrong. CDR3 length equals 14 residues. Germline CDR1 reads MNHEY; CDR2 reads SVGEGT. CDR3 sequence reads: CASRLAGVTHEQYF. CDR3 in DNA: TGTGCCAGCAGACTAGCGGGAGTTACCCACGAGCAGTACTTC.

The genes are TRBV20-1 and TRBJ2-2; TRBD1 matches at 9 bases. The CDR3 totals 16 residues. In germline, CDR1 is DFQATT, CDR2 SNEGSKA (reference sequence). V trimming: 3 bases; J trimming: 3 bases; junction bases outside the gene matches: 8. As DNA, the CDR3 is TGCAGTGCTAGTCCTCTACGACAGGGGGACACCGGGGAGCTGTTTTTT. It yields the protein CSASPLRQGDTGELFF.

This clonotype was detected only a few times. The chain uses TRBV7-8 and TRBJ1-3; D is unclear. The CDR3 extends over 18 amino acids. Trimming took 5 bases from V and 2 from J, leaving 22 bases between them. Looked up from germline, CDR1 is SGHVS and CDR2 is FQNEAQ. The CDR3 DNA is TGTGCCAGCAGCATACGCACTAGACTTGAGCAGGCTGGAAACACCATATATTTT. Translating it yields CASSIRTRLEQAGNTIYF.

This clonotype was observed a handful of times. The V and J genes are TRBV4-1 and TRBJ2-7; 10 bases agree with TRBD2. Germline loops: CDR1 MGHRA, CDR2 YSYEKL. V lost 4 bases, J lost 3 bases, and 9 bases stayed unmatched. The CDR3 consists of 16 residues. This CDR3 reads CASSPPAGGKDYEQYF. DNA of the CDR3: TGCGCCAGCAGCCCCCCAGCGGGAGGGAAGGACTACGAGCAGTACTTC.

This clonotype came up a few times. The chain has TRBV12-3 or TRBV12-4 and TRBJ2-1; no definite D call. The length of the CDR3 is 11 residues. Trimming left V 6 bases short and J 9 bases short, with 9 bases between. CDR3 amino acids: CASSWTFEQFF. CDR3 DNA sequence: TGTGCCAGCAGCTGGACCTTTGAGCAGTTCTTC.

This clonotype has just a few counts. This chain joins TRBV5-1 and TRBJ2-6; D may correspond to TRBD1 or TRBD2 (5 bases each). Germline CDR1 SGHRS, CDR2 YFSETQ. V dropped 7 bases and J dropped 2 bases, with 10 bases sitting between them. CDR3 length: 14 residues. The CDR3 DNA is TGCGCCAGCGGGGACCAACCTGGGGCCAACGTCCTGACTTTC. Protein: CASGDQPGANVLTF.

This clonotype turned up a few times. The genes are TRBV6-6 and TRBJ2-1, with D maybe TRBD2 (5 bases). The CDR3 contains 15 residues. Trimming shortened V by 5 bases and J by 5 bases, and 16 bases separated the two germline ends. Per the germline V gene, CDR1 is MNHNY and CDR2 is SVGAGI (reference sequence). The CDR3 sequence is CASSPRLRADNEQFF. The CDR3 nucleotides are TGTGCCAGCAGTCCCCGACTAAGAGCCGACAATGAGCAGTTCTTC.

This clonotype was seen many times. The chain carries TRBV7-2 and TRBJ2-5, with 9 bases that match TRBD2. The CDR3 is made up of 15 amino acids. The junction had 7 bases not matched to a gene; V was cut back by 3 bases and J by 5 bases. Germline CDR1 SGHTA, CDR2 FQGNSA. The CDR3 spells CASSLGGGARETQYF. The CDR3 coding sequence is TGTGCCAGCAGCTTGGGCGGGGGGGCCCGGGAGACCCAGTACTTC.

This clonotype was seen only a few times. The genes are TRBV6-2 or TRBV6-3 and TRBJ2-1, with 15 bases fitting TRBD2. V was pared by 0 bases and J by 8 bases, with 14 bases of the junction left unmatched. The CDR3 spans 20 residues. CDR1 is MNHEY and CDR2 is SVGEGT in the germline V gene. The CDR3 sequence: CASSYSKGGLAGGPRDEQFF. DNA for the CDR3: TGTGCCAGCAGTTACTCCAAGGGAGGACTAGCGGGGGGGCCTAGGGATGAGCAGTTCTTC.

The V gene is TRBV29-1, the J gene TRBJ2-3; 7 bases align to TRBD2. Trimming took 0 bases from V and 1 from J; bases not matched to a gene: 7. This CDR3 region has 16 residues. In germline, CDR1 is SQVTM, CDR2 ANQGSEA. In nucleotides, the CDR3 is TGCAGCGTTGAAGATCTGGGGGGGAGGCGCACAGATACGCAGTATTTT. Protein: CSVEDLGGRRTDTQYF.

There are a few counts of this clonotype. The V gene is TRBV3-1, the J gene TRBJ1-1; 10 nucleotides agree with TRBD1. The CDR3 length is 16 residues. Germline CDR1 LGHDT, CDR2 YNNKEL (reference sequence). Losses at the gene ends were 4 bases for V and 1 base for J; bases not matched to a gene: 6. The CDR3 reads CASSRGQGVTNTEAFF. CDR3 nucleotides: TGTGCCAGCAGCCGAGGACAGGGGGTCACGAACACTGAAGCTTTCTTT.

J is TRBJ1-5 and V is TRBV12-3 or TRBV12-4; possibly TRBD1 for D (5 bases). Trimming left V 5 bases short and J 3 bases short, with 14 bases between. There are 15 residues in the CDR3. CDR3 residues: CASSPGSGPNQPQHF. The CDR3 bases are TGTGCCAGCAGTCCAGGGTCGGGCCCCAATCAGCCCCAGCATTTT.

This clonotype was observed a few times. The CDR3: CSAKDGGDNTEAFF. The CDR3 DNA reads as TGCAGTGCGAAGGACGGGGGGGACAACACTGAAGCTTTCTTT. The rearrangement links TRBV20-1 to TRBJ1-1; possibly TRBD1 for D (5 bases). Per the germline V gene, CDR1 is DFQATT and CDR2 is SNEGSKA (reference sequence). The CDR3 has 14 residues. V lost 6 bases and J lost 2, with 16 bases in between.

With respect to this clonotype: One end of the junction is discordant with germline, which a read error may explain. The chain uses TRBV12-3 or TRBV12-4 and TRBJ1-1; D unresolved. There are 11 residues in the CDR3. The CDR3 region has the DNA TGTGCCAGCGGTTTTGGGGAGGAAGCTTTCTTT. Protein sequence: CASGFGEEAFF.

This rearrangement joins TRBV12-3 or TRBV12-4 to TRBJ2-5; tentative D call: TRBD2 (5 bases). Trimming stripped 0 bases from V and 0 bases from J, with 8 bases between. The CDR3 totals 15 residues. The CDR3 sequence: CASSLALGDQETQYF. CDR3 coding DNA: TGTGCCAGCAGTTTAGCACTAGGAGACCAAGAGACCCAGTACTTC.

CDR3 in amino acids: CASSLQGYIQYF. Here the CDR3 DNA reads TGTGCCAGCAGCTTGCAGGGGTACATTCAGTACTTC. The chain combines TRBV5-5 with TRBJ2-4, with D perhaps TRBD1 (6 bases). The CDR3 extends over 12 amino acids. V was trimmed by 1 base and J by 8 bases, leaving 7 bases between them. CDR1 and CDR2 (germline): SGHKS, YYEKEE (reference sequence).

The chain employs TRBV6-2 or TRBV6-3 and TRBJ1-1, with unresolved D. Between the trimmed V and J ends, which lost 2 bases and 7 bases, there was a span of 8 bases. This CDR3 has 12 amino acids. Germline loops: CDR1 MNHEY, CDR2 SVGEGT. The CDR3 sequence is CASSYGTNEAFF. CDR3 DNA sequence: TGTGCCAGCAGTTACGGCACAAATGAAGCTTTCTTT.

This clonotype was counted between two and nine times. The genes are TRBV12-3 or TRBV12-4 and TRBJ1-4; no definite D call. Trimming cost V 5 bases and J 8 bases, with 9 bases left between them. This CDR3 has 12 amino acids. The CDR3 DNA reads TGTGCCAGCAGTCCCGACTCGGAAAAACTGTTTTTT. Translated: CASSPDSEKLFF.

The chain has TRBV7-2 and TRBJ2-6; maybe TRBD1 (5 bases). CDR3 size: 20 residues. The germline V and J ends were trimmed by 4 bases and 0 bases, with 22 bases remaining between them. CDR1 and CDR2 (germline): SGHTA, FQGNSA. CDR3 residues: CASSSEAIHYQGSGANVLTF. The CDR3 bases are TGTGCCAGCAGCTCTGAGGCAATCCATTACCAGGGCTCTGGGGCCAACGTCCTGACTTTC.

CDR3 sequence (DNA): TGTGCCAGCAGGTCCGGAGACAGGGGGTTCCTCGGCGAGCAGTACTTC. Amino acid sequence: CASRSGDRGFLGEQYF. This chain joins TRBV2 and TRBJ2-1; 9 positions agree with TRBD1. The DNA end lines up better with TRBJ2-7; the J call may be wrong. This CDR3 has 16 residues. The germline gives CDR1 SNHLY, CDR2 FYNNEI.

This clonotype was seen only a few times. The conserved closing phenylalanine or tryptophan is absent in this CDR3, likely reflecting a read error. The chain recombines TRBV7-8 with TRBJ1-6; D is unresolved. Germline V gene data show CDR1 as SGHVS and CDR2 as FQNEAQ. This CDR3 region has 15 residues. The V gene lost 2 bases and the J gene lost 7 bases, with 12 bases spanning the gap. The CDR3 DNA is TGTGCCAGCAGCTTACAGGCCAGGAACAATTCACCCCTCCACCTT. It translates to CASSLQARNNSPLHL.

The table lists this clonotype with a few counts. The chain is built from TRBV18 and TRBJ1-1; the D gene is possibly TRBD1 (5 bases). Trimming shortened V by 0 bases and J by 0 bases, and 8 bases separated the two germline ends. From germline, CDR1 is KGHSH and CDR2 LQKENI. This CDR3 has 15 amino acids. The CDR3 DNA is TGTGCCAGCTCACCACCGGGACGGATGAACACTGAAGCTTTCTTT. This codes for CASSPPGRMNTEAFF.